This paragraph reports one T cell receptor beta chain. What antigen it recognizes has not been identified. No base quality information exists; no much larger clone differs at one position. This sample stems from a study of blood T cell repertoires in COVID-19 (dated by TCRdb to 2020 to 2022). Regarding the research as a whole: Samples from collaborators originated in the United States, Italy and Spain and spanned both the acute and convalescent phases of COVID-19. The prospective study material was composed of cDNA or gDNA derived from T cells, B-cell-depleted T cells, or PBMCs. Subjects who had been exposed to COVID-19, were actively infected with it, or had recovered from it provided the deeply sampled blood TCRbeta repertoires that made up the dataset. The repertoires were released in a freely available public database intended as a resource for research on the immune response to SARS-CoV-2. The samples were drawn from the first 160 participants of the ongoing ImmuneRACE study and from 950 to 1,500 subjects provided by 6 global collaborators. Sample metadata almost always included a de-identified subject ID, COVID-19 status, age in years and sex. Where available, HLA class I and class II types were obtained from metadata supplied by the sample provider rather than from assay-based typing. Results the study describes overall, beyond this receptor: Clinical and demographic metadata were provided uncurated, with the amount varying by source and participant.

The immunoSEQ Assay, a bias-controlled multiplex PCR, was used to amplify TCRbeta CDR3 regions from genomic DNA. The authors' analysis ran thus. The number of nucleated cells in each sample was estimated from the amplification of reference gene primers within the assay. To quantify the absolute abundance of each unique TCRbeta CDR3 rearrangement, sequence reads were collapsed and filtered. Productive Simpson clonality was computed per sample as the square root of Simpson's diversity index over productive rearrangements. The table was pulled from immuneACCESS by TCRdb, which kept in-frame rearrangements only. Such tables lose some clones; where checked, under half of the loss comes from unresolved V genes, and the rest has no known cause. V, J and clone size are those of that table, while D and trimming were read from the DNA. Recorded for this sample are 230,000 or so clones; about 86% of them occurred a single time. Roughly 3.6% of the sample rests with the top ten.

Looking up the germline V gene yields CDR1 SGHRS and CDR2 YFSETQ. Between the V and J ends, shortened by 1 base and 7 bases respectively, the junction contains 17 bases. Its CDR3 holds 16 amino acids, cysteine through phenylalanine. The CDR3 DNA has 48 bases and is translated from base 1. In the prospective study, participants were roughly 18 to 100 years old, resided in under 30 geographic areas of the United States, and were enrolled through a virtual design. To assign participants to cohorts, the prospective study relied on clinical history that participants themselves reported in a screening survey and a study questionnaire. Recovered participants in ImmuneRACE Cohort 3 were defined by two consecutive negative NP/OP PCR tests, clearance by a healthcare professional, or resolution of symptoms. In the prospective study, mobile phlebotomists collected whole blood, serum and a nasopharyngeal or oropharyngeal swab from each participant. Over a roughly two-month period, participants in the prospective study had the option of providing additional blood draws and questionnaires. Blood samples from the prospective study were shipped frozen or at room temperature prior to DNA extraction.

The sequenced sample consisted of PBMCs or T cells enriched from blood (not recorded which). This clonotype was obtained from a man aged 50 to 59 who had recovered from COVID-19. The rearranged segments are TRBV5-1 and TRBJ2-2, with TRBD2 tentatively as D gene (6 bases match). The CDR3 loop reads CASSLSGTTGGGELFF. The sequence in DNA is TGCGCCAGCAGCTTGAGTGGAACCACCGGGGGCGGGGAGCTGTTTTTT. With the portions outside the CDR3 filled from the reference TRBV5-1 and TRBJ2-2 genes, the complete variable region becomes KAGVTQTPRYLIKTRGQQVTLSCSPISGHRSVSWYQQTPGQGLQFLFEYFSETQRNKGNFPGRFSGRQFSNSRSEMNVSTLELGDSALYLCASSLSGTTGGGELFFGEGSRLTVL.